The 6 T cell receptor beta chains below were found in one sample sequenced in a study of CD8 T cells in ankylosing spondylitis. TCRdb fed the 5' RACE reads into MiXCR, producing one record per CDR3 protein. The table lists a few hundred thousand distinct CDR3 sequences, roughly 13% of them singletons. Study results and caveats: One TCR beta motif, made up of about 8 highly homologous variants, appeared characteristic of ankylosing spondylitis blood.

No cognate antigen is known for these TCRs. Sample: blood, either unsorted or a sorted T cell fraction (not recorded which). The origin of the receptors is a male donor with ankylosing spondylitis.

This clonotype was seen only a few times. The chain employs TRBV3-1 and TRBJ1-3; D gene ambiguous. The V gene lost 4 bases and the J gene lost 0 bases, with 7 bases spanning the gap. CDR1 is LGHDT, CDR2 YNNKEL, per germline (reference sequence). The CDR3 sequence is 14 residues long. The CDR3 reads CASSLQNSGNTIYF. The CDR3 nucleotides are TGTGCCAGCAGCCTCCAGAACTCTGGAAACACCATATATTTT. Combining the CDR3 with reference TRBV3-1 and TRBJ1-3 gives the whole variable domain DTAVSQTPKYLVTQMGNDKSIKCEQNLGHDTMYWYKQDSKKFLKIMFSYNNKELIINETVPNRFSPKSPDKAHLNLHINSLELGDSAVYFCASSLQNSGNTIYFGEGSWLTVV.

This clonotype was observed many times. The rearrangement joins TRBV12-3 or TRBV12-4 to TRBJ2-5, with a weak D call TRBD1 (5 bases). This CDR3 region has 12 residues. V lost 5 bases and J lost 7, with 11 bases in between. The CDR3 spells CASSVPRGTQYF. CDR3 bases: TGTGCCAGCAGTGTCCCTAGGGGGACCCAGTACTTC.

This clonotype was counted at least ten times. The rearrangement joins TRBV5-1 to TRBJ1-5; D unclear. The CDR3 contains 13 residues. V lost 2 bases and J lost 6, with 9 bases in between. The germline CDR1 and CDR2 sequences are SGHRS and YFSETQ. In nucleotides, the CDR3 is TGCGCCAGCAGCTTCGACCTGGGTCAGCCCCAGCATTTT. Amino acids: CASSFDLGQPQHF.

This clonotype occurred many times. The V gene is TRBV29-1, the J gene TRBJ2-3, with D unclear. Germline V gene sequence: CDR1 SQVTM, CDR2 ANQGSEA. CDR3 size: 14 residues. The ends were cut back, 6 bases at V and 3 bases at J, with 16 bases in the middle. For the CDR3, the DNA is TGCAGCGTGGAAACTCTATTAGGGACAGATACGCAGTATTTT. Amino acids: CSVETLLGTDTQYF.

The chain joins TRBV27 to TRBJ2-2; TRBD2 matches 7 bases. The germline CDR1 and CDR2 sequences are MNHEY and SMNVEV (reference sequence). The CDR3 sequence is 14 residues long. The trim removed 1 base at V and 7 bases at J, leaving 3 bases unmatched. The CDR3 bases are TGTGCCAGCAGTTTATATCGGGGGGTCGGGGAGCTGTTTTTT. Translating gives CASSLYRGVGELFF.

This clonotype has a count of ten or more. This CDR3 reads CASSLAGQDYGYTF. The CDR3 bases are TGTGCCAGCAGCTTAGCGGGGCAGGACTATGGCTACACCTTC. This chain joins TRBV7-9 and TRBJ1-2; D is perhaps TRBD1 (5 bases). The CDR3 is 14 residues long. V shed 0 bases and J shed 3 bases, with 8 bases lying between them. Germline loops: CDR1 SEHNR, CDR2 FQNEAQ (reference sequence).